A selection of T cell receptor beta chains follows, all from one sample in a study of T cell responses to AZD1222 COVID-19 vaccine. Libraries were prepared by immunoSEQ multiplex PCR; TCRdb keeps only in-frame clonotypes and omits some of them. The table shows about 110,000 clones, with 89% occurring only once. Sequencing used peripheral blood, obtained 28 days after the second AZD1222 dose. Source of these receptors: an adult who received the AZD1222 COVID-19 vaccine. CDR3s include the opening cysteine and the closing phenylalanine or tryptophan. Fields, in order: J gene, V gene, CDR3 length, D gene, CDR3 protein. A D gene is named only where the DNA matches it firmly.

J: TRBJ2-2
V: TRBV6-2/TRBV6-3
length: 18
D: TRBD2
CDR3: CASSATLAGIANTGELFF

J: TRBJ1-3
V: TRBV19
length: 15
D: -
CDR3: CASSTQGTSGNTIYF

J: TRBJ2-7
V: TRBV4-2
length: 15
D: TRBD2
CDR3: CASSSLSGSVDEQYF

J: TRBJ2-3
V: TRBV6-2/TRBV6-3
length: 12
D: -
CDR3: CASSPAAGTQYF

J: TRBJ2-1
V: TRBV7-3
length: 16
D: TRBD2
CDR3: CASSLGLLGLVNEQFF

J: TRBJ2-2
V: TRBV3-1/TRBV3-2
length: 14
D: TRBD1
CDR3: CASGRGGATGELFF

J: TRBJ1-5
V: TRBV7-9
length: 14
D: -
CDR3: CASSYEGSNQPQHF

J: TRBJ2-2
V: TRBV3-1/TRBV3-2
length: 15
D: TRBD2
CDR3: CASSPAGGRIGELFF

J: TRBJ2-7
V: TRBV27
length: 15
D: -
CDR3: CASSRDGRATYEQYF

J: TRBJ2-3
V: TRBV18
length: 16
D: -
CDR3: CASSRRLAGQGDTQYF

J: TRBJ2-2
V: TRBV11-1
length: 15
D: TRBD2
CDR3: CASSFEGLAAGELFF

J: TRBJ2-7
V: TRBV28
length: 15
D: TRBD2
CDR3: CASRALAGGTYEQYF

J: TRBJ2-1
V: TRBV12-3/TRBV12-4
length: 13
D: -
CDR3: CASCRESYNEQFF

J: TRBJ2-2
V: TRBV15
length: 13
D: -
CDR3: CATSSRAAGELFF

J: TRBJ2-3
V: TRBV29-1
length: 14
D: -
CDR3: CSVRGGRTTDTQYF

J: TRBJ1-2
V: TRBV19
length: 16
D: TRBD1
CDR3: CASTTPLDRENYGYTF

J: TRBJ1-3
V: TRBV28
length: 14
D: -
CDR3: CASSSGQPGNTIYF

J: TRBJ2-2
V: TRBV11-2
length: 14
D: TRBD1
CDR3: CASSKRQGSGELFF

J: TRBJ2-5
V: TRBV30
length: 13
D: -
CDR3: CAWALGLQETQYF

J: TRBJ2-3
V: TRBV7-2
length: 15
D: TRBD2
CDR3: CAISISGIGTDTQYF

J: TRBJ1-3
V: TRBV6-5
length: 14
D: -
CDR3: CASSYSNNGNTIYF

J: TRBJ1-2
V: TRBV28
length: 12
D: -
CDR3: CASSLSVHGYTF

J: TRBJ1-3
V: TRBV7-2
length: 14
D: -
CDR3: CASSRKQGGNTIYF

J: TRBJ1-1
V: TRBV27
length: 12
D: -
CDR3: CASRTGITEAFF

J: TRBJ2-1
V: TRBV7-2
length: 16
D: -
CDR3: CASSLAPPSSYNEQFF

J: TRBJ2-2
V: TRBV4-3
length: 18
D: TRBD2
CDR3: CASSDTNLAGRVTGELFF

J: TRBJ1-2
V: TRBV6-2/TRBV6-3
length: 12
D: -
CDR3: CASSYGVYGYTF

J: TRBJ1-6
V: TRBV27
length: 14
D: -
CDR3: CASSFKTGNSPLHF

J: TRBJ2-2
V: TRBV13
length: 15
D: -
CDR3: CASSLRLPRTGELFF

J: TRBJ1-2
V: TRBV12-3/TRBV12-4
length: 13
D: -
CDR3: CASSHDRLRGYTF

J: TRBJ1-6
V: TRBV5-4
length: 14
D: TRBD1
CDR3: CASRRTGVNSPLHF

J: TRBJ2-7
V: TRBV28
length: 16
D: -
CDR3: CASSFSGGPESYEQYF

J: TRBJ1-2
V: TRBV6-9
length: 14
D: -
CDR3: CASSYLGPIGGYTF

J: TRBJ1-5
V: TRBV2
length: 16
D: -
CDR3: CASSPGGAYSNQPQHF

J: TRBJ2-7
V: TRBV2
length: 16
D: TRBD2
CDR3: CASSEDTKLAGGYQYF

J: TRBJ2-7
V: TRBV7-2
length: 15
D: -
CDR3: CASSPVAAFPGEQYF

J: TRBJ2-2
V: TRBV19
length: 16
D: -
CDR3: CASQRGGRIFAGELFF

J: TRBJ1-6
V: TRBV3-1/TRBV3-2
length: 15
D: -
CDR3: CASSQDTVGSSPLHF

J: TRBJ1-4
V: TRBV7-9
length: 11
D: -
CDR3: CAAAINRKLFF

J: TRBJ1-3
V: TRBV6-5
length: 15
D: TRBD1
CDR3: CASSLDRFSGNTIYF

J: TRBJ1-4
V: TRBV2
length: 15
D: -
CDR3: CASRGGSATNEKLFF